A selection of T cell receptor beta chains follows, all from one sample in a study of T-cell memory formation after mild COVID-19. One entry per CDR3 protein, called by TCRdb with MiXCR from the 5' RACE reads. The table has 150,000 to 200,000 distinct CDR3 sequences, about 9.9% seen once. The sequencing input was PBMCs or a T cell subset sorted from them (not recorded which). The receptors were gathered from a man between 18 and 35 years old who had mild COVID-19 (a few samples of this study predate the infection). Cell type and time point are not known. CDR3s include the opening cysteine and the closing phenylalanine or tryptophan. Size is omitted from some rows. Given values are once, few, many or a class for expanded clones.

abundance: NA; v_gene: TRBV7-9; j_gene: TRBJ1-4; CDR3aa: CASSRAQGPSRTNEKLFF
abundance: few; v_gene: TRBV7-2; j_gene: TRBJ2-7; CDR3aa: CASSLAVGHTYEQYF
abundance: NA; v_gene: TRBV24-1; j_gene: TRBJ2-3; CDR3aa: CATSDRTGGAPDTQYF
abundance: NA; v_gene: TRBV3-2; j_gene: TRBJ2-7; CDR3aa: CASSQRDRVMGRQYF
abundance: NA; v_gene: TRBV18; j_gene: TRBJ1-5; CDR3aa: CASSPGTGSNQPQHF
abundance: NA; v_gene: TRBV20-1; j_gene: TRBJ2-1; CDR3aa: CSAPREGTYNEQFF
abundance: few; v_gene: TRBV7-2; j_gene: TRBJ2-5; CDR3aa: CASTAGGGLETQYF
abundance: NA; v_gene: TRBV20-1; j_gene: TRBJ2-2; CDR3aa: CSATGNTGELFF
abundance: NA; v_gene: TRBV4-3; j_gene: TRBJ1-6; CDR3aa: CASRSRWGANSPLHF
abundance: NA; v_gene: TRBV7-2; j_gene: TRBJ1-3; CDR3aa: CASSSPHSGSGNTIYF
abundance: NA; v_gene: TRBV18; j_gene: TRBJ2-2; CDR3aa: CASSPYTGDGELFF
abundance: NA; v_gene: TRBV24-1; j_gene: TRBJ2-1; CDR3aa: CATSDLVPNEQFF
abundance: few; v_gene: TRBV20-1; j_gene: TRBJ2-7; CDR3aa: CSAGGVSGVYEQYF
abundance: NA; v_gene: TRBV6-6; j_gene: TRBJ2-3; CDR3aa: CASSSPWGQGDTQYF
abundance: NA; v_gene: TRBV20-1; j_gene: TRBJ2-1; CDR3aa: CSASSAGGPYGEQFF
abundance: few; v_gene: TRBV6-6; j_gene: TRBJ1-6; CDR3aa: CAAGRPGESTLHF
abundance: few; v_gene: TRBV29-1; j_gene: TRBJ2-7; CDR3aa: CSVRSFGEQYF
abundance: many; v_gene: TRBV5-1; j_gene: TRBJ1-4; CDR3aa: CASTGDGRQGLGKLFF
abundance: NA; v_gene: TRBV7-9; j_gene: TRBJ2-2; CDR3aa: CASSSHRGQKITGELFF
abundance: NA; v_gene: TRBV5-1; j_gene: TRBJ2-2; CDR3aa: CASSFSGRGELFF
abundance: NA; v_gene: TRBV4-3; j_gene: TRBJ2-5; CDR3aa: CASSQDWSAGQETQYF
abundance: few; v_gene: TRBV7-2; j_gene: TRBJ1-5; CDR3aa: CASSRPGQGGQPQHF
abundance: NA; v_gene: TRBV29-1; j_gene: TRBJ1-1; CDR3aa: CSVMGAQGTEAFF
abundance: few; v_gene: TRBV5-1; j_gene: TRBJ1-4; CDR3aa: CASSLTPGGEKLFF
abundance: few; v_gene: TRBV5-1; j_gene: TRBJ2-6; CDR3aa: CASSSRTGANVLTF
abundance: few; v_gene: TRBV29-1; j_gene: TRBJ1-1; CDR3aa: CSVEGGQNTEAFF
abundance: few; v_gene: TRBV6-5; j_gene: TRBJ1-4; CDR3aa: CASSPGGDREKLFF
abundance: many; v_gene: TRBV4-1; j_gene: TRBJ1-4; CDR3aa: CASSQTRAEGEKLFF
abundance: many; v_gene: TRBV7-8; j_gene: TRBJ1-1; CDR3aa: CASSPGLGQAFF
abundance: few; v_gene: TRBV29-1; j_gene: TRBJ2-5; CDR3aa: CSVAREGLAGRETQYF
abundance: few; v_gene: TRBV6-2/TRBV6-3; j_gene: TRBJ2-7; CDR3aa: CASGISYEQYF
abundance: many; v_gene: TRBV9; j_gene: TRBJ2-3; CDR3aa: CASSVHPADTQYF
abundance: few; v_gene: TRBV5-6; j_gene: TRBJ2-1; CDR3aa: CASSLWLAVSYNEQFF
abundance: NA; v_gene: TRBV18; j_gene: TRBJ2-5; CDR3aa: CASSPIQGSETQYF
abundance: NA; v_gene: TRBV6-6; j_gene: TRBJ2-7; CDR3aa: CASRRPGQEGSYEQYF
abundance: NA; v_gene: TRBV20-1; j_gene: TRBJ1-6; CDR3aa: CSARRGAGADSPLHF
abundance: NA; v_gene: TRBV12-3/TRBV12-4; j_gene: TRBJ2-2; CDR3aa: CASTNMGGGELFF
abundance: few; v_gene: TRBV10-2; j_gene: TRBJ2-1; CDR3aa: CASSAASSYNEQFF
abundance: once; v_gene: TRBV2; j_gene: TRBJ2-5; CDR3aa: CASNPRTAGETQYF
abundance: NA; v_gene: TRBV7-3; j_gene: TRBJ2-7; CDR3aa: CASSPGGGRVRREQYF